This TCR beta chain was identified during a study of regulatory T cells in long-lasting Graves disease. Specified time point: persistent/refractory GD, antithyroid drugs over 5 years with positive TRAb. The TCR library was made from RNA that had been extracted from PBMCs in TRIzol. TCR beta libraries were built with iRepertoire HTBI primers and Arm-PCR of CDR3 regions. TCRdb fed the multiplex PCR reads into MiXCR, producing one record per CDR3 protein. The profile covers fewer than 600,000 distinct CDR3 sequences, with 22% appearing a single time and around 14% taken by the ten largest. With respect to this clonotype: The antigen is unknown.

Germline V lookup: CDR1 DFQATT, CDR2 SNEGSKA (reference sequence). The V end was cut by 5 bases, the J end by 1 base, with 8 bases between. This CDR3 contains 13 residues. Study results and caveats: Lower TCR diversity characterized persistent Graves' patients relative to newly diagnosed patients.

The chain combines TRBV20-1 with TRBJ2-2, with D tentatively TRBD2 (6 bases). The sample consisted of peripheral blood mononuclear cells (PBMCs), taken when the disease was refractory, from a patient treated with antithyroid drugs. The receptor comes from a female donor with Graves disease. Here the CDR3 DNA reads TGCAGTGCTGGGGGGAGGAACACCGGGGAGCTGTTTTTT. This sequence encodes CSAGGRNTGELFF.